This T cell receptor (beta chain) was identified during a study of neoadjuvant anti-PD-1 for oral cavity cancer. The CDR3 loop spans 12 amino acids. The V gene's germline CDR1 is SQVTM and CDR2 ANQGSEA. Trimming cost V 7 bases and J 2 bases, with 12 bases left between them. PBMCs were not maintained or expanded in culture before analysis. This clone has just one count. Assay: immunoSEQ multiplex PCR; the TCRdb copy retains only in-frame clones and omits some. The sample records about 16,000 clones, roughly 78% being singletons. The TCR sequence derives from a person aged 35-79 years with oral cavity squamous cell carcinoma. V gene TRBV29-1 combines with J gene TRBJ2-7; D might be TRBD1 (5 bases). The sequences come from PBMCs, collected before nivolumab (anti-PD-1) treatment. CDR3 in DNA: TGCAGCGCTGAGACAGAAACCTACGAGCAGTACTTC. It codes for CSAETETYEQYF.